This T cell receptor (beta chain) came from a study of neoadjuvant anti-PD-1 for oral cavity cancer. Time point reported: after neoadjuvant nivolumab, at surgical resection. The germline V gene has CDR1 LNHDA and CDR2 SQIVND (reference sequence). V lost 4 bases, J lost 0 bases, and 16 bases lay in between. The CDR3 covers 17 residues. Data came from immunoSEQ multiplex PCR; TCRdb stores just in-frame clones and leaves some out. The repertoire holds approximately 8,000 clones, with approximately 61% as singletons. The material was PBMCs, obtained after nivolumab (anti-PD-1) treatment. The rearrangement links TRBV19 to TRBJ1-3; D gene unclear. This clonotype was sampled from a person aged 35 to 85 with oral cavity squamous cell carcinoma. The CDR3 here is CASSNQIVRSSGNTIYF. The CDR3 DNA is TGTGCCAGTAGTAATCAAATTGTGCGGAGCTCTGGAAACACCATATATTTT.